The present T cell receptor beta chain was sequenced within a study of blood T cell repertoires in COVID-19. Study-level background: From the United States, Italy and Spain came samples of acute and convalescent COVID-19. T cells, B-cell-depleted T cells, or PBMCs provided the cDNA or gDNA that served as material.

Each recovered donor of Cohort 3 presented with two negative PCRs, clearance, or symptom resolution. Profiled with immunoSEQ multiplex PCR; TCRdb holds only in-frame clones, not every one. Of hundreds of thousands of clones listed, roughly 90% are singletons. Germline V gene data show CDR1 as MDHEN and CDR2 as SYDVKM. There are 14 residues in the CDR3. This clone came up once. Relative to the germline gene, one junction end is altered; a read error may explain this. Material for sequencing was PBMCs or T cells enriched from blood (not recorded which). The genes are TRBV28 and TRBJ2-5, with D hard to call. The source is a woman aged 30 to 39 who had recovered from COVID-19. CDR3 residues: CASGFPTVQETQYF. CDR3 nucleotides: TGTGCCAGCGGTTTTCCTACAGTCCAAGAGACCCAGTACTTC. Filled out from reference TRBV28 and TRBJ2-5, the complete variable domain reads DVKVTQSSRYLVKRTGEKVFLECVQDMDHENMFWYRQDPGLGLRLIYFSYDVKMKEKGDIPEGYSVSREKKERFSLILESASTNQTSMYLCASGFPTVQETQYFGPGTRLLVL.